Below, 9 T cell receptor beta chains from the same sample are listed, as sequenced in a study of blood T cells in healthy people across ages. A second PCR, run for about 6 to 12 cycles, used a sample-barcoded 5' primer plus a J-beta primer mix. Each CDR3 protein gets one entry after TCRdb re-called the 5' RACE reads with MiXCR. The table lists around 1,800,000 distinct CDR3 sequences, 39% of them singletons. The sequenced material came from blood. Receptors were obtained from a human donor in good health.

The CDR3 coding sequence is TGCAGTGCTAGAGATATCGGGTCGGTGAGCACTGAAGCTTTCTTT. Translating it yields CSARDIGSVSTEAFF. J is TRBJ1-1 and V is TRBV20-1; D is undetermined. Trimming left V 0 bases short and J 4 bases short, with 15 bases between. Per the germline V gene, CDR1 is DFQATT and CDR2 is SNEGSKA (reference sequence). The CDR3 contains 15 residues.

The chain carries TRBV10-3 and TRBJ2-5; D perhaps matches TRBD2 (5 bases). Trimming took 4 bases from V and 5 from J, leaving 11 bases between them. Germline CDR1 and CDR2: ENHRY and SYGVKD. The CDR3 contains 13 residues. The CDR3 region is CAISGPRRETQYF. The DNA for the CDR3 is TGTGCCATCAGTGGACCTAGGAGGGAGACCCAGTACTTC.

This clonotype was seen a few times. The chain is built from TRBV7-2 and TRBJ1-1; 7 bases agree with TRBD1. J was trimmed by 3 bases and V by 4 bases; bases with no gene match: 11. CDR1 and CDR2 (germline): SGHTA, FQGNSA. CDR3 length: 16 residues. CDR3 bases: TGTGCCAGCAGCTCTCACCCCCAGGGGGGCTACACTGAAGCTTTCTTT. Translation gives CASSSHPQGGYTEAFF.

This clonotype was counted ten times or more. The rearrangement uses TRBV29-1 and TRBJ2-7, with unresolved D. Trimming stripped 4 bases from V and 7 bases from J, with 20 bases between. The CDR3 runs to 14 residues. Germline CDR1 reads SQVTM; CDR2 reads ANQGSEA. CDR3 amino acids: CSVVVPNSQREQYF. In nucleotides, the CDR3 is TGCAGCGTTGTGGTACCTAACAGCCAACGGGAGCAGTACTTC.

V and J are TRBV9 and TRBJ1-2; the D is unclear. The CDR3 has 14 amino acids. Germline V gene lookup returns CDR1 SGDLS and CDR2 YYNGEE. Trimming cost V 0 bases and J 4 bases, with 10 bases left between them. CDR3 region: CASSVGRNSYGYTF. CDR3 coding DNA: TGTGCCAGCAGCGTAGGTCGAAATTCCTATGGCTACACCTTC.

V gene TRBV29-1 combines with J gene TRBJ2-7, with D possibly called TRBD1 or TRBD2 (5 bases each). Germline CDR1 reads SQVTM; CDR2 reads ANQGSEA. Trimming removed 4 bases at V and 0 bases at J, with 10 bases between. The CDR3 runs 13 residues. The CDR3 protein is CSVGEGSSYEQYF. The CDR3 DNA reads TGCAGCGTTGGAGAGGGGAGCTCCTACGAGCAGTACTTC.

This clonotype showed up just a few times. This sequence joins TRBV12-3 or TRBV12-4 and TRBJ1-2; D uncertain. The V end was cut by 3 bases, the J end by 5 bases, with 19 bases between. The CDR3 spans 16 residues. The CDR3 DNA reads as TGTGCCAGCAGTTTTACATCGGGGTTGCGGTCTTATGGCTACACCTTC. Amino acid sequence: CASSFTSGLRSYGYTF.

On this clonotype: One end of the junction is discordant with germline, which a read error may explain. The CDR3 sequence is CATSTGGADAQYF. CDR3 bases: TGTGCCACCAGCACAGGGGGCGCAGATGCGCAGTATTTT. This chain joins TRBV24-1 and TRBJ2-3; the match to TRBD1 covers 9 bases. This CDR3 is 13 amino acids long. Germline CDR1 reads KGHDR; CDR2 reads SFDVKD.

The chain employs TRBV6-2 or TRBV6-3 and TRBJ1-5; no firm D call. V was trimmed by 8 bases and J by 4 bases, leaving 12 bases between them. Germline assignment: CDR1 MNHEY and CDR2 SVGEGT. The CDR3 is made up of 13 amino acids. The CDR3 DNA reads TGTGCCAGCGTTAGGTTACAAAATCAGCCCCAGCATTTT. Encoded protein: CASVRLQNQPQHF.